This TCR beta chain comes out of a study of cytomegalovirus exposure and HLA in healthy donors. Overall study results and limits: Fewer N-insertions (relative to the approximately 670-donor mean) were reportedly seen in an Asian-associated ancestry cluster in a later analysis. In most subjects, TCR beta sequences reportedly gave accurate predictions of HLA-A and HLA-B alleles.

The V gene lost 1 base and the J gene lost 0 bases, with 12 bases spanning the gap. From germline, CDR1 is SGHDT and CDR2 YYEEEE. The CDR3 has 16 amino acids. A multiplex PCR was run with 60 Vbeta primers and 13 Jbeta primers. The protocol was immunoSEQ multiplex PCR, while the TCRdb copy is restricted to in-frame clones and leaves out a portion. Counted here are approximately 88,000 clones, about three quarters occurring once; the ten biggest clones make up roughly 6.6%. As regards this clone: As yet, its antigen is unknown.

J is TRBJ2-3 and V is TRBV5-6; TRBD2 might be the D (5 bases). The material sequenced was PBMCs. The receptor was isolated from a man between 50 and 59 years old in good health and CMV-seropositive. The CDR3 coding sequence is TGTGCCAGCAGCTTGAGTAATCGAGGGAGCACAGATACGCAGTATTTT. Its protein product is CASSLSNRGSTDTQYF.